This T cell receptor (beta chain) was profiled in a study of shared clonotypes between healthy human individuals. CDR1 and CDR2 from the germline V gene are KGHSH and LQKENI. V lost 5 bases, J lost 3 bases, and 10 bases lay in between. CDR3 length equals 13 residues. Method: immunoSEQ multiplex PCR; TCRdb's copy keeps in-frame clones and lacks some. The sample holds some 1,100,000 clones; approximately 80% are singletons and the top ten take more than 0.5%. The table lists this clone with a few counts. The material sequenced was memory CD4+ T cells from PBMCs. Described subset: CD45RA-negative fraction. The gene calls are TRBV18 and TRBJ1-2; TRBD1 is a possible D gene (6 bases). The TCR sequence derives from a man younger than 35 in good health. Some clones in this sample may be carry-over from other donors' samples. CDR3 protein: CASSSGVDYGYTF. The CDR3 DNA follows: TGTGCCAGCTCATCAGGGGTAGACTATGGCTACACCTTC.